What follows are 30 T cell receptor beta chains derived from one specimen sequenced in a study of T-cell reconstitution after alpha-beta-depleted transplantation in children. TCRbeta library preparation incorporated unique molecular identifiers. Via MiXCR, TCRdb re-called the PCR reads, giving one row per CDR3 protein. The table includes some 600,000 distinct CDR3 sequences, around 13% detected once. The specimen comprised PBMCs, mostly from graft donor cells, sampled 360 days after TCRalphabeta/CD19-depleted stem cell transplant. These receptors were taken from a male patient under 18 who had a stem cell transplant for acute myeloid leukemia, so the T cells may come from the graft donor.

This clonotype was counted ten times or more. CDR3: CASSLAGRSNTGELFF. The CDR3, as DNA: TGTGCCAGCAGTTTAGCCGGACGGTCGAACACCGGGGAGCTGTTTTTT. V is TRBV12-3 or TRBV12-4 and J is TRBJ2-2; D call uncertain. The CDR3 consists of 16 residues. V was pared by 0 bases and J by 0 bases, with 8 bases between.

This clonotype was recorded many times. The V gene is TRBV28, the J gene TRBJ1-2; 9 bases fit TRBD1. CDR1 is MDHEN and CDR2 is SYDVKM in the germline V gene. CDR3 length equals 13 residues. J lost 7 bases, V lost 3 bases, and 3 bases had no gene match. CDR3 coding DNA: TGTGCCAGCAGTTTGGGACAGGGCACTGGCTACACCTTC. Translated, it gives CASSLGQGTGYTF.

The chain carries TRBV11-2 and TRBJ1-2; D gene ambiguous. Germline values: CDR1 SGHAT, CDR2 FQNNGV. The CDR3 totals 14 residues. V was pared by 2 bases and J by 6 bases, with 13 bases between. The CDR3, as DNA: TGTGCCAGCAGCTTACAGAACAGCGACCATGGCTACACCTTC. Protein sequence: CASSLQNSDHGYTF.

This clonotype was seen a handful of times. J is TRBJ2-1 and V is TRBV7-9, with D maybe TRBD2 (6 bases). Germline V gene lookup returns CDR1 SEHNR and CDR2 FQNEAQ (reference sequence). V dropped 5 bases and J dropped 9 bases, with 20 bases sitting between them. There are 15 residues in the CDR3. CDR3 nucleotide sequence: TGTGCCAGCAGCCCACCTTGGGAGGCTAGCGTTGAGCAGTTCTTC. It yields the protein CASSPPWEASVEQFF.

The sample holds a few counts of this clonotype. This chain connects TRBV18 to TRBJ2-1, with 9 positions matching TRBD2. The CDR3 totals 15 residues. The V and J ends lost 3 bases and 7 bases, in that order; junction bases with no gene match: 7. Per the germline V gene, CDR1 is KGHSH and CDR2 is LQKENI. In nucleotides, the CDR3 is TGTGCCAGCTCACCGACTGCGGGAGGGTGGAATGAGCAGTTCTTC. Amino acids: CASSPTAGGWNEQFF. Full variable domain (rest looked up from reference TRBV18 and TRBJ2-1): NAGVMQNPRHLVRRRGQEARLRCSPMKGHSHVYWYRQLPEEGLKFMVYLQKENIIDESGMPKERFSAEFPKEGPSILRIQQVVRGDSAAYFCASSPTAGGWNEQFFGPGTRLTVL.

This clonotype was seen only a few times. The chain combines TRBV24-1 with TRBJ2-1; 7 bases are a match to TRBD2. The CDR3 contains 17 residues. Trimming at V came to 4 bases and at J to 1 base, leaving 9 bases not matched to a gene. Germline V gene lookup returns CDR1 KGHDR and CDR2 SFDVKD. CDR3 in amino acids: CATSDTLADFSYNEQFF. Written as DNA, the CDR3 is TGTGCCACCAGTGACACCCTAGCGGACTTTTCCTACAATGAGCAGTTCTTC.

This chain joins TRBV7-2 and TRBJ2-7; D is possibly TRBD2 (6 bases). Trimming took off 3 bases at V and 5 bases at J, with 14 bases between the two ends. The germline CDR1 and CDR2 sequences are SGHTA and FQGNSA. This CDR3 region has 14 residues. CDR3 loop: CASSLLAFVNEQYF. CDR3 nucleotide sequence: TGTGCCAGCAGCTTGCTAGCGTTCGTCAACGAGCAGTACTTC. The entire variable domain, with the rest obtained from reference TRBV7-2 and TRBJ2-7, is as follows: GAGVSQSPSNKVTEKGKDVELRCDPISGHTALYWYRQSLGQGLEFLIYFQGNSAPDKSGLPSDRFSAERTGGSVSTLTIQRTQQEDSAVYLCASSLLAFVNEQYFGPGTRLTVT.

The chain uses TRBV12-3 or TRBV12-4 and TRBJ1-2; D might be TRBD1 (5 bases). The CDR3 has 16 residues. V lost 6 bases to trimming and J lost 0 bases, with 17 bases between them. The CDR3 DNA sequence: TGTGCCAGCAGCCCTAACAGGAAACCCTCTAACTATGGCTACACCTTC. Its protein product is CASSPNRKPSNYGYTF.

With regard to this clonotype: A much bigger clone sits one base away, suggesting this may be a read error. V gene TRBV27 combines with J gene TRBJ2-7, with TRBD1 matching 7 bases. J gave up 1 base and V 6 bases, and 3 bases lay outside the gene matches. Germline CDR1 is MNHEY and CDR2 is SMNVEV (reference sequence). The CDR3 runs 13 residues. The CDR3 nucleotides read TGTGCCAGCAGATCGGGACAGTCCTACGAGCAGTACTTC. Protein sequence: CASRSGQSYEQYF.

The sample holds a few counts of this clonotype. Compared with germline, one end of the junction differs, possibly owing to a read error. The V call is TRBV7-7, the J call TRBJ2-5, with 11 positions matching TRBD2. The V gene's germline CDR1 is SSHAT and CDR2 FNYEAQ (reference sequence). The CDR3 length is 15 residues. CDR3 sequence: CASSSTGLAEETQYF. The DNA for the CDR3 is TGTGCTAGCAGCTCTACGGGACTAGCGGAAGAGACCCAGTACTTC.

This chain links TRBV20-1 with TRBJ2-1; 11 bases map to TRBD2. This CDR3 is built from 16 residues. In germline, CDR1 is DFQATT, CDR2 SNEGSKA (reference sequence). V lost 5 bases to trimming and J lost 3 bases; unmatched junction nucleotides: 9. CDR3 DNA sequence: TGCAGTGCTCGACCTACTAGCGGGAGTATCTACAATGAGCAGTTCTTC. Translating it yields CSARPTSGSIYNEQFF.

This clonotype showed up many times. The V call is TRBV28, the J call TRBJ1-5; TRBD1 is a possible D gene (5 bases). The CDR3 extends over 19 amino acids. CDR1 is MDHEN, CDR2 SYDVKM, per germline. Trimming removed 3 bases at V and 0 bases at J, with 21 bases between. The DNA of the CDR3 is TGTGCCAGCAGTTTTGGGACCAGGGCCTGGGCCCTTAGCAATCAGCCCCAGCATTTT. Residues: CASSFGTRAWALSNQPQHF.

This clonotype was seen only a few times. V is TRBV20-1 and J is TRBJ2-1; TRBD2 matches at 10 bases. Trimming removed 0 bases from V and 3 bases from J; junction bases left unmatched: 5. The germline V gene encodes CDR1 DFQATT and CDR2 SNEGSKA (reference sequence). The CDR3 extends over 16 amino acids. The CDR3 coding sequence is TGCAGTGCTAGAGATGTTACTAGCGGGAACTACAATGAGCAGTTCTTC. Encoded protein: CSARDVTSGNYNEQFF.

This clonotype came up a few times. This chain joins TRBV28 and TRBJ2-1; TRBD2 might be the D (6 bases). V lost 8 bases and J 3 bases, leaving 11 bases between the germline ends. This CDR3 comprises 13 residues. Germline loops: CDR1 MDHEN, CDR2 SYDVKM. The chain's CDR3 is CASRRVNYNEQFF. As DNA, the CDR3 is TGTGCCAGCCGGAGGGTCAACTACAATGAGCAGTTCTTC.

The V and J genes are TRBV25-1 and TRBJ2-1; no clear D gene. V was shortened by 0 bases and J by 7 bases, with 4 bases between the two germline ends. The CDR3 runs 12 residues. Germline V lookup: CDR1 MGHDK, CDR2 SYGVNS. DNA of the CDR3: TGTGCCAGCAGTGAATACGGGAATGAGCAGTTCTTC. This gives the protein CASSEYGNEQFF.

This CDR3 is CASGLSGLGQETQYF. In DNA, the CDR3 is TGTGCTAGTGGTTTGTCCGGTTTGGGGCAAGAGACCCAGTACTTC. The rearrangement joins TRBV12-5 to TRBJ2-5; no clear D. Germline values: CDR1 LGHNT, CDR2 FRNRAP. V gave up 2 bases and J gave up 2 bases, with 12 bases separating them. There are 15 residues in the CDR3.

This clonotype came up a few times. The gene calls are TRBV20-1 and TRBJ2-7, with 11 positions matching TRBD2. This CDR3 has 14 residues. Germline V gene sequence: CDR1 DFQATT, CDR2 SNEGSKA (reference sequence). V lost 3 bases to trimming and J lost 2 bases; unmatched junction nucleotides: 3. Written as DNA, the CDR3 is TGCAGTGCTAGGGGACTAGCGGACGCCTACGAGCAGTACTTC. It specifies CSARGLADAYEQYF.

The sample holds a few counts of this clonotype. The chain links TRBV11-2 to TRBJ2-3; D tentatively fits TRBD1 or TRBD2 (5 bases each). CDR1 SGHAT and CDR2 FQNNGV come from the germline V gene. The V gene lost 5 bases and the J gene lost 2 bases, with 17 bases spanning the gap. CDR3 length equals 16 residues. CDR3 sequence (DNA): TGTGCCAGCAGCGCTAGCCAGGGCCCTGCCACAGATACGCAGTATTTT. Translating gives CASSASQGPATDTQYF. The variable domain in full, with the rest retrieved from reference TRBV11-2 and TRBJ2-3, is EAGVAQSPRYKIIEKRQSVAFWCNPISGHATLYWYQQILGQGPKLLIQFQNNGVVDDSQLPKDRFSAERLKGVDSTLKIQPAKLEDSAVYLCASSASQGPATDTQYFGPGTRLTVL.

On this clonotype: This may come from a read error, since a much larger clone is one base off. The rearrangement joins TRBV20-1 to TRBJ2-3; D remains unclear. There are 11 residues in the CDR3. CDR1 DFQATT and CDR2 SNEGSKA come from the germline V gene (reference sequence). CDR3 loop: CGARKTDTQYF. CDR3 nucleotide sequence: TGCGGTGCTAGGAAAACAGATACGCAGTATTTT.

The gene calls are TRBV11-2 and TRBJ2-7, with 12 bases aligning to TRBD2. The CDR3 extends over 16 amino acids. V was pared by 0 bases and J by 4 bases, with 4 bases of the junction left unmatched. Per germline, CDR1 SGHAT and CDR2 FQNNGV. DNA for the CDR3: TGTGCCAGCAGCTTAGACATGACTAGCGGGGGATACGAGCAGTACTTC. Translating it yields CASSLDMTSGGYEQYF.

This clonotype came up a few times. J is TRBJ2-3 and V is TRBV7-2, with D perhaps TRBD2 (5 bases). The length of the CDR3 is 14 residues. Between the trimmed V and J ends, which lost 3 bases and 6 bases, there was a span of 13 bases. Germline values: CDR1 SGHTA, CDR2 FQGNSA. The CDR3 DNA follows: TGTGCCAGCAGCTTGCCCCCGGGAATCGATACGCAGTATTTT. This translates into CASSLPPGIDTQYF.

The chain couples TRBV30 to TRBJ2-1; either TRBD1 or TRBD2 may fit D (5 bases each). CDR1 GTSNPN and CDR2 SVGIG come from the germline V gene (reference sequence). V was trimmed by 3 bases and J by 5 bases, leaving 20 bases between them. This CDR3 region has 16 residues. The CDR3 loop reads CAWRGKGPEFHNEQFF. The CDR3 bases are TGTGCCTGGAGGGGGAAGGGACCCGAGTTCCACAATGAGCAGTTCTTC. The entire variable domain, with the rest obtained from reference TRBV30 and TRBJ2-1, is as follows: SQTIHQWPATLVQPVGSPLSLECTVEGTSNPNLYWYRQAAGRGLQLLFYSVGIGQISSEVPQNLSASRPQDRQFILSSKKLLLSDSGFYLCAWRGKGPEFHNEQFFGPGTRLTVL.

This clonotype appeared many times. This chain uses TRBV29-1 with TRBJ2-1; the match to TRBD2 covers 9 bases. The germline gives CDR1 SQVTM, CDR2 ANQGSEA. V shed 2 bases and J 7 bases; nucleotides not matched to a gene: 6. This CDR3 region has 14 residues. The CDR3 is CSVESLAGTNEQFF. The DNA of the CDR3 is TGCAGCGTTGAATCCCTAGCGGGAACGAATGAGCAGTTCTTC.

V usage is TRBV4-2 and J usage is TRBJ2-1; perhaps TRBD2 as D (5 bases). Germline assignment: CDR1 LGHNA and CDR2 YNFKEQ. The CDR3 totals 16 residues. V was cut by 0 bases and J by 7 bases, with 16 bases left in between. The CDR3 DNA is TGTGCCAGCAGCCAAGAAGGCTACAGAACGGGGAATGAGCAGTTCTTC. This sequence encodes CASSQEGYRTGNEQFF.

This clonotype was seen only once. This may arise from a read error, as a much more abundant clone is one base away. This sequence joins TRBV11-1 and TRBJ2-1, with D perhaps TRBD2 (5 bases). This CDR3 region has 16 residues. Per germline, CDR1 SGHAT and CDR2 FQDESV (reference sequence). CDR3 residues: CASSLGIRGPYNDQFF. The DNA for the CDR3 is TGTGCCAGCAGCTTGGGGATACGGGGTCCCTACAATGATCAGTTCTTC.

This chain joins TRBV12-3 or TRBV12-4 and TRBJ1-3; D is perhaps TRBD1 (5 bases). The CDR3 consists of 15 residues. Trimming pared 7 bases from V and 4 bases from J, leaving 17 bases between. The CDR3 bases are TGTGCCAGCAATCCGCGGGGTTCAGGGGGAAACACCATATATTTT. Its protein product is CASNPRGSGGNTIYF.

The J gene is TRBJ2-3, the V gene TRBV4-1; 10 nucleotides align to TRBD2. Germline CDR1 and CDR2: MGHRA and YSYEKL. The J segment lost 5 bases and the V segment lost 0 bases, leaving 11 bases of the junction unmatched. The CDR3 has 18 residues. The CDR3 here is CASSQDRSSGREGDTQYF. DNA for the CDR3: TGCGCCAGCAGCCAAGATCGGTCCAGCGGGAGGGAGGGAGATACGCAGTATTTT.

This clonotype came up many times. The gene calls are TRBV28 and TRBJ2-1; a weak D match, TRBD2 (6 bases). Looked up from germline, CDR1 is MDHEN and CDR2 is SYDVKM. The CDR3 totals 15 residues. V was pared by 2 bases and J by 9 bases, with 17 bases between. CDR3 DNA: TGTGCCAGCAGTTTAGTTTTGCGGGGCTTGACTGAGCAGTTCTTC. This encodes CASSLVLRGLTEQFF.

This clonotype was detected a few times. V usage is TRBV6-2 or TRBV6-3 and J usage is TRBJ1-1, with 8 nucleotides matching TRBD1. Germline V gives CDR1 MNHEY, CDR2 SVGEGT. This CDR3 has 15 amino acids. J was trimmed by 4 bases and V by 2 bases; bases with no gene match: 6. The DNA of the CDR3 is TGTGCCAGCAGTTACCCGGACAGGGTGGTCACTGAAGCTTTCTTT. It translates to CASSYPDRVVTEAFF.

This clonotype was detected many times. V gene TRBV20-1 combines with J gene TRBJ2-1, with 8 bases aligning to TRBD1. J was trimmed by 8 bases and V by 5 bases; bases with no gene match: 11. There are 14 residues in the CDR3. Per the germline V gene, CDR1 is DFQATT and CDR2 is SNEGSKA (reference sequence). The CDR3 coding sequence is TGCAGTGCTCGGACAGGGTCTGGGTGGGATGAGCAGTTCTTC. Protein: CSARTGSGWDEQFF.